The 5 T cell receptor beta chains presented below share a single source sample, sequenced in a study of blood T cell repertoires in COVID-19. Assay used: immunoSEQ multiplex PCR; TCRdb lists only in-frame clones, some missing. Of some 310,000 clones in the sample, roughly 91% were seen once. Material for sequencing was PBMCs or T cells enriched from blood (not recorded which). All receptors derive from a woman in her thirties who had recovered from COVID-19.

This chain uses TRBV7-2 with TRBJ1-1; TRBD1 might be the D (5 bases). V lost 1 base and J 5 bases, leaving 8 bases between the germline ends. The CDR3 consists of 13 residues. Germline V gives CDR1 SGHTA, CDR2 FQGNSA. The DNA for the CDR3 is TGTGCCAGCAGCTTAGTCCAGGGTACTGAAGCTTTCTTT. Amino acid sequence: CASSLVQGTEAFF.

On this clone itself: The sample contains more than one DNA sequence encoding this CDR3. V is TRBV9 and J is TRBJ2-7, with D perhaps TRBD1 (5 bases). Germline CDR1 and CDR2: SGDLS and YYNGEE. The CDR3 length is 14 residues. Between the trimmed V and J ends, which lost 0 bases and 3 bases, there was a span of 10 bases. The CDR3 bases are TGTGCCAGCAGCGTAGGCAGGGTGGGCTACGAGCAGTACTTC. It specifies CASSVGRVGYEQYF. The variable domain in full, completed from reference TRBV9 and TRBJ2-7, reads DSGVTQTPKHLITATGQRVTLRCSPRSGDLSVYWYQQSLDQGLQFLIQYYNGEERAKGNILERFSAQQFPDLHSELNLSSLELGDSALYFCASSVGRVGYEQYFGPGTRLTVT.

The chain uses TRBV27 and TRBJ1-1, with 7 bases that match TRBD1. J gave up 1 base and V 3 bases, and 8 bases lay outside the gene matches. This CDR3 comprises 16 residues. Germline V lookup: CDR1 MNHEY, CDR2 SMNVEV (reference sequence). In nucleotides, the CDR3 is TGTGCCAGCAGTTTTTACCCGACAGGGACGAACACTGAAGCTTTCTTT. The encoded protein is CASSFYPTGTNTEAFF.

This clone has only a few counts. This chain uses TRBV9 with TRBJ1-2; no clear D. This CDR3 contains 15 residues. V was clipped by 0 bases and J by 7 bases, with 16 bases between them. Germline V gene data show CDR1 as SGDLS and CDR2 as YYNGEE. This chain's CDR3 is CASSVDPLKGGGYTF. The CDR3 DNA reads as TGTGCCAGCAGCGTAGACCCCCTTAAGGGAGGTGGCTACACCTTC.

V usage is TRBV10-2 and J usage is TRBJ1-2, with D unclear. This CDR3 region has 12 residues. Germline CDR1 WSHSY, CDR2 SAAADI. Trimming took off 5 bases at V and 6 bases at J, with 10 bases between the two ends. The chain's CDR3 is CASSMFSNGYTF. CDR3 in DNA: TGCGCCAGCAGTATGTTCAGTAATGGCTACACCTTC.